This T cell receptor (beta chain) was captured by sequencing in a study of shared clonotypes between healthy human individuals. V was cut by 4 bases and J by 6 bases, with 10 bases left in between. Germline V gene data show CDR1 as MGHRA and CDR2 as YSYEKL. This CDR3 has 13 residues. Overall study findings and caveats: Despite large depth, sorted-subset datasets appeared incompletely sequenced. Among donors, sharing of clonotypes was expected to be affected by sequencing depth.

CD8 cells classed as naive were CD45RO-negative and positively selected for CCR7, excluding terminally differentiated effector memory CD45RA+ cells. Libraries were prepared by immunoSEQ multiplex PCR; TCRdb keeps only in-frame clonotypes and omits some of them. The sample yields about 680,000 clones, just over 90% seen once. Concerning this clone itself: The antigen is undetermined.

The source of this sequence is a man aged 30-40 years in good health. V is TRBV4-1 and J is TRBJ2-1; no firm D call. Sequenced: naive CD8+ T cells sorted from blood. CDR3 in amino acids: CASSPVLVNEQFF. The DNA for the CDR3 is TGCGCCAGCAGCCCAGTCCTCGTCAATGAGCAGTTCTTC.